The 2 T cell receptor beta chains below all came from one sample that was sequenced in a study of CD8+CD57+ T cells in acquired aplastic anemia. Profiling that covered TCR beta VDJ and CDR3 relied on genomic DNA as its template. TCRdb called the reads again in MiXCR, with one record for every CDR3 protein. The table shows 150,000 to 200,000 distinct CDR3 sequences, with nearly 50% occurring only once. For sequencing, patients were chosen who had shown expansion of CD8+CD57+ cells by flow cytometry. The sequencing input was sorted CD4+, CD8+, or CD8+CD57+ T cells (not recorded which) from PBMCs. These receptor sequences come from a human donor with aplastic anemia.

This clonotype was seen a handful of times. V usage is TRBV6-1 and J usage is TRBJ2-3; TRBD1 matches at 7 bases. V was pared by 9 bases and J by 3 bases, with 12 bases of the junction left unmatched. CDR1 is MNHNS, CDR2 SASEGT, per germline. The CDR3 has 15 residues. This CDR3 is CASLLQGLGTDTQYF. The CDR3 DNA is TGTGCCAGTTTACTACAGGGGTTGGGGACAGATACGCAGTATTTT.

This chain joins TRBV29-1 and TRBJ1-1, with 12 bases lining up with TRBD1. The germline V gene has CDR1 SQVTM and CDR2 ANQGSEA. There are 13 residues in the CDR3. The junction had 7 bases not matched to a gene; V was cut back by 6 bases and J by 8 bases. CDR3 sequence: CSVDPGQGAEAFF. The CDR3 nucleotides read TGCAGCGTCGACCCGGGACAGGGGGCAGAAGCTTTCTTT.